What follows describes a single T cell receptor beta chain. Its antigen is not known. The data were obtained in a study of cytotoxic CD8 clonotypes in ibrutinib-treated CLL. Study overall: The patients, under 13 relapsed/refractory and fewer than 16 treatment-naive, included approximately 17 who were IGHV unmutated. Sequenced samples delivered averages of around 250,000 productive templates and tens of thousands of productive rearrangements. Findings of the study overall: At the start, clonality exceeded age-matched healthy donors and followed circulating CD8+ T-cell counts.

Assay used: immunoSEQ multiplex PCR; TCRdb lists only in-frame clones, some missing. Of a few hundred thousand clones listed, 60% to 80% are singletons. The CDR3 is made up of 18 amino acids. V gave up 4 bases and J gave up 0 bases; unmatched junction bases: 8. Germline loops: CDR1 SGHRS, CDR2 YFSETQ. The sequence derives from a human donor with chronic lymphocytic leukemia. This chain uses TRBV5-1 with TRBJ1-4; 11 nucleotides match TRBD1. Sequenced material: PBMCs, taken after 36 months of ibrutinib treatment. CDR3 protein: CASSPGTGGPATNEKLFF. The CDR3 DNA sequence: TGCGCCAGCAGCCCCGGGACAGGGGGTCCCGCAACTAATGAAAAACTGTTTTTT.